The 10 T cell receptor beta chains below all came from one sample that was sequenced in a study of OX40 agonist ivuxolimab in advanced cancers. Some clones are missing from TCRdb's copy, which holds only in-frame ones; the method was immunoSEQ multiplex PCR. The data contain approximately 49,000 clones, 84% of them singletons. The starting material was CD4+ or CD8+ T cells sorted from blood, obtained in a trial of the OX40 agonist ivuxolimab. Source of these receptors: an adult with an advanced solid tumor such as melanoma, head and neck, liver or kidney cancer.

The chain carries TRBV19 and TRBJ2-1; 8 bases agree with TRBD2. After removal of 5 bases from V and 7 bases from J, the junction contained 10 bases not matched to a gene. Germline-derived CDR1 and CDR2 are LNHDA and SQIVND (reference sequence). The CDR3 totals 15 residues. DNA of the CDR3: TGTGCCAGTAGTCCTACTACTAGCGGCGTGAATGAGCAGTTCTTC. Amino acid sequence: CASSPTTSGVNEQFF.

The chain combines TRBV7-6 with TRBJ2-5, with 11 bases lining up with TRBD2. V was clipped by 2 bases and J by 2 bases; unmatched bases: 10. Germline loops: CDR1 SGHVS, CDR2 FNYEAQ. The CDR3 runs to 18 residues. The DNA for the CDR3 is TGTGCCAGCAGCTTACTCCCCGCTAGCGGGGGGATTCAAGAGACCCAGTACTTC. This encodes CASSLLPASGGIQETQYF.

This clone was recorded once. V is TRBV28 and J is TRBJ1-2; D may be TRBD1 (6 bases). Germline CDR1 and CDR2: MDHEN and SYDVKM. The ends were cut back, 3 bases at V and 3 bases at J, with 17 bases in the middle. This CDR3 contains 16 residues. CDR3 sequence: CASSFSRGHTDYGYTF. The CDR3 region has the DNA TGTGCCAGCAGTTTTTCCCGGGGGCACACCGACTATGGCTACACCTTC.

The J gene is TRBJ2-1, the V gene TRBV5-4; 9 bases line up with TRBD2. After removal of 4 bases from V and 8 bases from J, the junction contained 7 bases not matched to a gene. The CDR3 totals 14 residues. CDR1 and CDR2 from the germline V gene are SGHNT and YYREEE (reference sequence). CDR3 coding DNA: TGTGCCAGCAGCCCGGGACTAGCCAGACATGAGCAGTTCTTC. Its translation is CASSPGLARHEQFF.

This clone was seen once. The rearrangement links TRBV11-3 to TRBJ2-3; a weak D match, TRBD2 (6 bases). This CDR3 is built from 15 residues. V lost 4 bases to trimming and J lost 1 base, with 12 bases between them. The germline CDR1 and CDR2 sequences are SGHNT and YENEEA. The CDR3 DNA is TGTGCCAGCAGCTCTCGAACGGGAGGCACAGATACGCAGTATTTT. This codes for CASSSRTGGTDTQYF.

CDR3 amino acids: CASSGLAGVYEQYF. In DNA form, the CDR3 reads TGTGCCAGCTCCGGACTAGCGGGAGTCTACGAGCAGTACTTC. The chain employs TRBV6-1 and TRBJ2-7; the match to TRBD2 covers 13 bases. The CDR3 spans 14 residues. Germline trimming cut 8 bases from V and 3 bases from J; bases unmatched to any gene: 4. Germline V gives CDR1 MNHNS, CDR2 SASEGT.

This clone came up a few times. This chain uses TRBV5-6 with TRBJ2-5; D might be TRBD1 (6 bases). With 3 bases removed from V and 2 bases from J, the gap between germline ends came to 14 bases. CDR1 and CDR2 from the germline V gene are SGHDT and YYEEEE. CDR3 length: 15 residues. This CDR3 reads CASSSGVSLQETQYF. The CDR3 region has the DNA TGTGCCAGCAGCTCAGGGGTCTCGCTTCAAGAGACCCAGTACTTC.

This chain joins TRBV5-6 and TRBJ1-1, with D uncertain. Germline lookup yields CDR1 SGHDT and CDR2 YYEEEE. The V end lost 4 bases, the J end lost 0 bases, and 19 bases lay between the germline ends. This CDR3 spans 17 amino acids. In DNA, the CDR3 is TGTGCCAGCAGCCAAACCGGGTCCCAGGCCCTGAACACTGAAGCTTTCTTT. Residues: CASSQTGSQALNTEAFF. Full variable domain (remainder filled in from reference TRBV5-6 and TRBJ1-1): DAGVTQSPTHLIKTRGQQVTLRCSPKSGHDTVSWYQQALGQGPQFIFQYYEEEERQRGNFPDRFSGHQFPNYSSELNVNALLLGDSALYLCASSQTGSQALNTEAFFGQGTRLTVV.

The chain links TRBV19 to TRBJ1-5; D remains unclear. Per germline, CDR1 LNHDA and CDR2 SQIVND (reference sequence). The V and J ends lost 4 bases and 1 base respectively, with 11 bases between them. The CDR3 contains 15 residues. CDR3 nucleotides: TGTGCCAGTAGTACTAAAAGCGGAAGCAATCAGCCCCAGCATTTT. Its translation: CASSTKSGSNQPQHF.

This clone is medium-sized in the sample. V gene TRBV5-1 combines with J gene TRBJ1-1, with TRBD1 matching over 7 bases. The V and J ends lost 4 bases and 3 bases, in that order; junction bases with no gene match: 6. Germline V gene sequence: CDR1 SGHRS, CDR2 YFSETQ. The CDR3 is made up of 14 amino acids. This CDR3 reads CASSVGGGYTEAFF. The CDR3, as DNA: TGCGCCAGCAGCGTAGGGGGCGGCTACACTGAAGCTTTCTTT.